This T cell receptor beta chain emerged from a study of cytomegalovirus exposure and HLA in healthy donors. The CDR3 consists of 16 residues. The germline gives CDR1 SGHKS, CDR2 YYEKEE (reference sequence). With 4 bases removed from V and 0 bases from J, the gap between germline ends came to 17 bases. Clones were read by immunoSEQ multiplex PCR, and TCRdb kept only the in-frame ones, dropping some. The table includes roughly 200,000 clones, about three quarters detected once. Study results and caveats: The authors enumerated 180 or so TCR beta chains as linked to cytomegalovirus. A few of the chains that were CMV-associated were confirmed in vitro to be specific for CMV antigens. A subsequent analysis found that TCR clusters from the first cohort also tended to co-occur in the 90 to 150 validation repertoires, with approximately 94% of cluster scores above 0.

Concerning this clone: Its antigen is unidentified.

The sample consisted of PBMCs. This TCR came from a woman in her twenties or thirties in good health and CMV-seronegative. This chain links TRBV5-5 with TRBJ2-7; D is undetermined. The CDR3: CASSRPGLPTSYEQYF. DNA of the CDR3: TGTGCCAGCAGCCGCCCTGGGCTGCCCACCTCCTACGAGCAGTACTTC.